This T cell receptor (beta chain) was identified in a study of kidney transplant recipient with SARS-CoV-2 infection. The CDR3 consists of 17 residues. Trimming cost V 5 bases and J 4 bases, with 23 bases left between them. MiXCR, run by TCRdb on the reads, gives a single entry per CDR3 protein. There are 200,000 to 300,000 distinct CDR3 sequences in the sample; 29% occur only once, and 6% to 8.5% lies in the top ten. This rearrangement joins TRBV12-3 or TRBV12-4 to TRBJ1-2; TRBD1 might be the D (5 bases). This clonotype originated in a male patient in his thirties who had COVID-19 and was a kidney transplant recipient. The T cells may partly be graft donor cells. The input for sequencing was a blood sample, taken at baseline and between days 110 and 120 from a kidney transplant recipient. The CDR3 nucleotides read TGTGCCAGCAGTCTACGAGACAGCTTCCGAGGGACCTATGGCTACACCTTC. This sequence encodes CASSLRDSFRGTYGYTF.